This TCR beta chain was identified in a study of blood T cells in healthy people across ages. In germline, CDR1 is KGHDR, CDR2 SFDVKD. V was cut by 3 bases and J by 3 bases, with 14 bases left in between. This CDR3 region has 15 residues. Points from the study as a whole: Changes seen in expanded clonotypes were possibly confounded by donor CMV status left unknown. TCR beta diversity, measured per million T cells, fell in a roughly linear way with age.

The sample holds a few counts of this clonotype. Its antigen is currently unknown. The use of a sample-barcoded 5' primer and a J-beta primer mix characterized a second PCR of about 7 to 12 cycles. TCRdb passed the 5' RACE reads through MiXCR, listing each CDR3 protein once. The sample carries over a million distinct CDR3 sequences, about 25% recorded once. The data were also submitted as part of a second study, on T cells of mothers and their children.

Sequenced input: blood. This chain links TRBV24-1 with TRBJ2-7; D uncertain. The clonotype comes from a girl aged 2-9 years in good health. CDR3 protein: CATSDPRRGGYEQYF. The CDR3 nucleotides read TGTGCCACCAGTGATCCCCGTCGAGGCGGCTACGAGCAGTACTTC.